These 6 T cell receptor beta chains came from one sample sequenced in a study of T cell changes during pregnancy in multiple sclerosis (dated by TCRdb to the late 2010s). Receptors were amplified or captured by the immunoSEQ multiplex PCR assay. As stored in TCRdb, this immuneACCESS dataset retains in-frame rearrangements with V and J assigned. A fraction of the clones does not appear; measured against another copy, unresolved V genes explain less than half of the discrepancy, and the remainder lacks a known reason. The sample table records 40,000 to 50,000 clones; around 90% of these occur just once. Approximately 0.5% of the sample is held by the ten biggest clonotypes. This sample comprised CD4+ T cells from peripheral blood mononuclear cells, obtained in the third trimester of pregnancy. The receptors were sampled from a female donor with multiple sclerosis, enrolled in a pregnancy study.

V is TRBV6-1 and J is TRBJ2-4, with 7 bases matching TRBD2. CDR3 length: 17 residues. CDR1 is MNHNS, CDR2 SASEGT, per germline. The V segment lost 2 bases and the J segment 0 bases; nucleotides outside the gene matches: 7. The CDR3 nucleotides read TGTGCCAGCAGTGAAATGGGGGGGGATACAGCCAAAAACATTCAGTACTTC. Protein sequence: CASSEMGGDTAKNIQYF.

This clone came up once. This chain uses TRBV6-6 with TRBJ1-2; D remains unclear. Trimming took 0 bases from V and 6 from J, leaving 14 bases between them. The CDR3 consists of 15 residues. The V gene's germline CDR1 is MNHNY and CDR2 SVGAGI (reference sequence). The CDR3 coding sequence is TGTGCCAGCAGTTACTCGATAGTCCGTAGAGATGGCTACACCTTC. Its protein product is CASSYSIVRRDGYTF.

This clone occurred once. The CDR3 sequence is CASSPDRGYTF. The CDR3 DNA follows: TGTGCCAGCAGCCCTGATCGGGGCTACACCTTC. The J gene is TRBJ1-2, the V gene TRBV7-2; D uncertain. Germline CDR1 is SGHTA and CDR2 is FQGNSA. The CDR3 spans 11 residues. V lost 5 bases, J lost 8 bases, and 9 bases lay in between.

This clone was seen only a few times. The chain has TRBV19 and TRBJ2-7, with D maybe TRBD1 (6 bases). Germline-derived CDR1 and CDR2 are LNHDA and SQIVND (reference sequence). The ends were cut back, 3 bases at V and 1 base at J, with 7 bases in the middle. This CDR3 region has 13 residues. The CDR3 is CASSIGQSYEQYF. The CDR3 nucleotides are TGTGCCAGTAGTATTGGACAGTCCTACGAGCAGTACTTC.

The chain carries TRBV19 and TRBJ2-1; 8 nucleotides align to TRBD2. CDR3 size: 16 residues. V trimming: 2 bases; J trimming: 3 bases; junction bases outside the gene matches: 6. Germline CDR1 is LNHDA and CDR2 is SQIVND (reference sequence). The CDR3 spells CASSIRLRGVYNEQFF. CDR3 bases: TGTGCCAGTAGTATAAGGTTGCGGGGGGTCTACAATGAGCAGTTCTTC.

V usage is TRBV29-1 and J usage is TRBJ2-1, with TRBD2 identical over 12 bases. The length of the CDR3 is 15 residues. Trimming at V came to 7 bases and at J to 9 bases, leaving 13 bases not matched to a gene. The germline V gene has CDR1 SQVTM and CDR2 ANQGSEA. The CDR3 here is CSASLGLAGTAEQFF. The CDR3 bases are TGCAGCGCGTCATTAGGACTAGCGGGAACGGCTGAGCAGTTCTTC.